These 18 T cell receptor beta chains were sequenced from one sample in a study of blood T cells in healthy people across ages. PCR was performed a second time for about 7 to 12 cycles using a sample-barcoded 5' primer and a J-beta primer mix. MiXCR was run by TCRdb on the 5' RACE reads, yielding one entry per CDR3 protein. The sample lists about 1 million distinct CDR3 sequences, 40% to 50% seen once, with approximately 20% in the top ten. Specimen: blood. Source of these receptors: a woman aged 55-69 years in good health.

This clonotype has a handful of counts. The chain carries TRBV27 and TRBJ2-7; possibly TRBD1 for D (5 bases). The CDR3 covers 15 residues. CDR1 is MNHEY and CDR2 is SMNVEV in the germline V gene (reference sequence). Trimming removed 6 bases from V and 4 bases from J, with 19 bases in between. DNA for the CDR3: TGTGCCAGCAGCCCAGGGCTAGGAATTCAATACGAGCAGTACTTC. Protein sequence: CASSPGLGIQYEQYF.

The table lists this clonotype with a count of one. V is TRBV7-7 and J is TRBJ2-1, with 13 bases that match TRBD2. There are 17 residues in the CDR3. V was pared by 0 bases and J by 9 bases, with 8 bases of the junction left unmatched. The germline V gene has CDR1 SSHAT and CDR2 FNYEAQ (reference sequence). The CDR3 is CASSLAPLAGGPGEQFF. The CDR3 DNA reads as TGTGCCAGCAGCTTAGCCCCACTAGCGGGAGGGCCTGGTGAGCAGTTCTTC.

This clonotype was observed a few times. The CDR3 DNA reads as TGTGCCAGCACCGCCCCTGACCGCGGGAGTAGGGTCGAGCAGTACTTC. Translation gives CASTAPDRGSRVEQYF. This chain links TRBV7-9 with TRBJ2-7, with TRBD2 matching 7 bases. The CDR3 covers 16 residues. The germline V gene encodes CDR1 SEHNR and CDR2 FQNEAQ (reference sequence). With V trimmed by 7 bases and J by 6 bases, 18 bases remained unmatched.

CDR3: CASRGSGRWLWQYF. The CDR3 nucleotides are TGTGCCAGCAGGGGAAGCGGGAGATGGCTTTGGCAGTACTTC. The J gene is TRBJ2-4, the V gene TRBV28; 8 bases match TRBD2. Germline V gene sequence: CDR1 MDHEN, CDR2 SYDVKM. V was clipped by 6 bases and J by 13 bases; unmatched bases: 14. This CDR3 has 14 amino acids.

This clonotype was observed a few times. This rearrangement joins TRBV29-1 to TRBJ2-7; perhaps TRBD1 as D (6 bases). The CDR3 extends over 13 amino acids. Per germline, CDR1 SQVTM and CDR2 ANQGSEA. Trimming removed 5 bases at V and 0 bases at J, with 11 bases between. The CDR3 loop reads CSVITGRSYEQYF. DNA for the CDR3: TGCAGCGTTATAACAGGGCGCTCCTACGAGCAGTACTTC.

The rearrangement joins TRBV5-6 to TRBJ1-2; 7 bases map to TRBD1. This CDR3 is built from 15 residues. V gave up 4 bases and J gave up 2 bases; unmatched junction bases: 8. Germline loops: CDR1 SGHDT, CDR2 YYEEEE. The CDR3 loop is CASSVLQGRNYGYTF. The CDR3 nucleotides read TGTGCCAGCAGCGTATTACAGGGGAGGAACTATGGCTACACCTTC.

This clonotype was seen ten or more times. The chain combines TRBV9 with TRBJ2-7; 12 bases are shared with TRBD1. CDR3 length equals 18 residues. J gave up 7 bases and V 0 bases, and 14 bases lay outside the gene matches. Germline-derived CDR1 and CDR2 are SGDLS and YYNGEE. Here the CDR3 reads CASSVDTAPGQGAREQYF. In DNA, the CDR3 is TGTGCCAGCAGCGTAGATACGGCACCGGGACAGGGGGCGAGAGAGCAGTACTTC.

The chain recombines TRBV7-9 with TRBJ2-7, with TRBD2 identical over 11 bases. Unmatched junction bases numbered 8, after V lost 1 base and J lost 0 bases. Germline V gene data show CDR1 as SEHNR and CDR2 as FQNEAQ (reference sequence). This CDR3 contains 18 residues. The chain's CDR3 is CASSLGVAGTSGSYEQYF. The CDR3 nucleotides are TGTGCCAGCAGCTTAGGAGTAGCCGGGACTAGCGGCTCCTACGAGCAGTACTTC.

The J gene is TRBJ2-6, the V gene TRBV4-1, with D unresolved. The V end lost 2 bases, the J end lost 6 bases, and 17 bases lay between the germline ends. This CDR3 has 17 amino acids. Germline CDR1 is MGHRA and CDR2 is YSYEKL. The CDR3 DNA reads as TGCGCCAGCAGCCAAAGTGAGAGGCGTACGGTGGCCAACGTCCTGACTTTC. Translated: CASSQSERRTVANVLTF.

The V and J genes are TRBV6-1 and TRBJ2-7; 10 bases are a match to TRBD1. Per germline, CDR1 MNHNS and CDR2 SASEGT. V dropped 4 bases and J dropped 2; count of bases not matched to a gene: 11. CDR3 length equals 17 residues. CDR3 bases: TGTGCCAGCAGTGTCACCGGGCGGGGGACAGGGGCCTACGAGCAGTACTTC. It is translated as CASSVTGRGTGAYEQYF.

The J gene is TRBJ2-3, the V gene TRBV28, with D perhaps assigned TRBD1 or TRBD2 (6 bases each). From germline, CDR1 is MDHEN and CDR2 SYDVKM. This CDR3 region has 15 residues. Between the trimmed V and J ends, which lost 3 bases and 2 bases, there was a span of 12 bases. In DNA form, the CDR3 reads TGTGCCAGCAGTTTCACGGAGGGGGTCACAGATACGCAGTATTTT. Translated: CASSFTEGVTDTQYF.

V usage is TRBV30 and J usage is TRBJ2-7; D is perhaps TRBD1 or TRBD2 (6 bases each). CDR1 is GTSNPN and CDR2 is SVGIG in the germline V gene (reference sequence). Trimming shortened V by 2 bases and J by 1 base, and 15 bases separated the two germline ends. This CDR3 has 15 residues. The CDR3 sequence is CAWSIPGAISYEQYF. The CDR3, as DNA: TGTGCCTGGAGTATCCCGGGGGCAATTTCCTACGAGCAGTACTTC.

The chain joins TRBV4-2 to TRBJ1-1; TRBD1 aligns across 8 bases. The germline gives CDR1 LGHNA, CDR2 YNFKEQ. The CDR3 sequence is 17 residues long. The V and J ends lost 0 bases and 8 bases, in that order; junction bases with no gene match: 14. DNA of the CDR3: TGTGCCAGCAGCCAAGATGGGGTCGACAGGGGAAAGTTAGAAGCTTTCTTT. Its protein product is CASSQDGVDRGKLEAFF.

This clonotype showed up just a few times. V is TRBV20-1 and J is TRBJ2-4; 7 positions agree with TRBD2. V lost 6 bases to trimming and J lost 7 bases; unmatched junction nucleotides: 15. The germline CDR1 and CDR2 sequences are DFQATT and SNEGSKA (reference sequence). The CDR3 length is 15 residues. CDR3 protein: CSAYNRGGEGNIQYF. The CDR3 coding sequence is TGCAGTGCCTACAATCGGGGCGGGGAGGGCAACATTCAGTACTTC.

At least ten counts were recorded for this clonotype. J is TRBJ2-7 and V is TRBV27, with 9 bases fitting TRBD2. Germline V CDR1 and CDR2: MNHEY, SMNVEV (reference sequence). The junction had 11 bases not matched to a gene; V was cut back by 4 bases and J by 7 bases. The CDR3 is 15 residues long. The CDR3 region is CASSSFLAGAVEQYF. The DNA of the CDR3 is TGTGCCAGCAGTTCATTTTTAGCGGGAGCTGTTGAGCAGTACTTC.

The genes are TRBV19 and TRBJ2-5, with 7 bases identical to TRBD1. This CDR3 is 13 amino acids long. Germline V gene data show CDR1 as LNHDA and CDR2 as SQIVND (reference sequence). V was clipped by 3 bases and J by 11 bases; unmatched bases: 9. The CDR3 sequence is CASSITGASEQYF. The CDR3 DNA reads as TGTGCCAGTAGTATTACAGGGGCTAGTGAGCAGTACTTC.

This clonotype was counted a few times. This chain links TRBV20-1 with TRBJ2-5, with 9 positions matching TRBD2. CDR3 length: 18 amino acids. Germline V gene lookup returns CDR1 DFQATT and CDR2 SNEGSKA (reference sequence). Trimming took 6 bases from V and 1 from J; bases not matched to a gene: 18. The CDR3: CSAHHSSGGTRSQETQYF. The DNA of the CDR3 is TGCAGTGCGCACCACTCCAGCGGGGGGACGAGGAGCCAAGAGACCCAGTACTTC.

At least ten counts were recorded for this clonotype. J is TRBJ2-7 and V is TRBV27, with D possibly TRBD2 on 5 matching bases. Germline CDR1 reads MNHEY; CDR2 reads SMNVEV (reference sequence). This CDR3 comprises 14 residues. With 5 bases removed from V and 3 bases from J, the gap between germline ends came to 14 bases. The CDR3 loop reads CASSLGSRGYEQYF. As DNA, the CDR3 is TGTGCCAGCAGTCTGGGTTCCCGGGGCTACGAGCAGTACTTC.